Following are 9 T cell receptor beta chains from one sample sequenced in a study of technical replicates of blood from a few donors. Clones were sequenced by immunoSEQ multiplex PCR, and TCRdb holds only the in-frame ones, with some missing. In the table there are about 73,000 clones, about 92% of which are singletons. Sequenced material: T cells isolated from PBMCs. The receptors shown here come from a human donor in good health.

V and J are TRBV30 and TRBJ1-6, with 7 bases identical to TRBD1. This CDR3 contains 13 residues. CDR1 is GTSNPN and CDR2 is SVGIG in the germline V gene (reference sequence). The V segment lost 6 bases and the J segment 6 bases; nucleotides outside the gene matches: 5. CDR3 in amino acids: CACNRDSNSPLHF. The DNA of the CDR3 is TGTGCCTGTAACCGGGACAGTAATTCACCCCTCCACTTT. Together with reference TRBV30 and TRBJ1-6, the CDR3 gives the full variable domain: SQTIHQWPATLVQPVGSPLSLECTVEGTSNPNLYWYRQAAGRGLQLLFYSVGIGQISSEVPQNLSASRPQDRQFILSSKKLLLSDSGFYLCACNRDSNSPLHFGNGTRLTVT.

This chain connects TRBV20-1 to TRBJ2-1; D gene unclear. Trimming left V 1 base short and J 12 bases short, with 10 bases between. Germline V gene lookup returns CDR1 DFQATT and CDR2 SNEGSKA (reference sequence). This CDR3 is built from 11 residues. CDR3 sequence: CSARVGVGQFF. DNA for the CDR3: TGCAGTGCTAGAGTGGGCGTAGGGCAGTTCTTC.

The V gene is TRBV2, the J gene TRBJ2-3; D is unclear. V shed 7 bases and J shed 0 bases, with 14 bases lying between them. The CDR3 covers 15 residues. Germline-derived CDR1 and CDR2 are SNHLY and FYNNEI. DNA of the CDR3: TGTGCCAGCACGACGATAGCCAGTAGCACAGATACGCAGTATTTT. Protein product: CASTTIASSTDTQYF. The variable domain in full, completed from reference TRBV2 and TRBJ2-3, reads EPEVTQTPSHQVTQMGQEVILRCVPISNHLYFYWYRQILGQKVEFLVSFYNNEISEKSEIFDDQFSVERPDGSNFTLKIRSTKLEDSAMYFCASTTIASSTDTQYFGPGTRLTVL.

The gene calls are TRBV29-1 and TRBJ2-5; D might be TRBD1 (5 bases). Germline CDR1 SQVTM, CDR2 ANQGSEA. V lost 3 bases, J lost 3 bases, and 8 bases lay in between. This CDR3 has 12 amino acids. Here the CDR3 DNA reads TGCAGCGTTGACTCCAGGGAAGAGACCCAGTACTTC. Residues: CSVDSREETQYF.

This chain links TRBV7-9 with TRBJ1-2, with 7 nucleotides matching TRBD1. Trimming took 0 bases from V and 4 from J; bases not matched to a gene: 8. Per the germline V gene, CDR1 is SEHNR and CDR2 is FQNEAQ (reference sequence). The CDR3 covers 16 residues. The CDR3 DNA sequence: TGTGCCAGCAGCTTAGCCTCCCGGGACAGCCCCTATGGCTACACCTTC. The encoded protein is CASSLASRDSPYGYTF.

The rearrangement joins TRBV6-6 to TRBJ2-7; maybe TRBD2 (6 bases). V lost 5 bases and J lost 4, with 15 bases in between. CDR1 MNHNY and CDR2 SVGAGI come from the germline V gene (reference sequence). This CDR3 contains 14 residues. Here the CDR3 DNA reads TGTGCCAGCAGTCAGCGGATAGCGGAGTACGAGCAGTACTTC. It specifies CASSQRIAEYEQYF.

The chain has TRBV29-1 and TRBJ1-1; D gene unclear. The CDR3 totals 12 residues. V lost 4 bases to trimming and J lost 4 bases, with 10 bases between them. Germline V gene lookup returns CDR1 SQVTM and CDR2 ANQGSEA. CDR3 loop: CSVAGGSTEAFF. DNA for the CDR3: TGCAGCGTTGCGGGAGGGAGCACTGAAGCTTTCTTT.

The gene calls are TRBV5-1 and TRBJ2-7, with TRBD1 matching 10 bases. Trimming removed 3 bases from V and 3 bases from J; junction bases left unmatched: 12. This CDR3 spans 17 amino acids. Germline V gives CDR1 SGHRS, CDR2 YFSETQ. The CDR3 reads CASSWTGTGVGRYEQYF. As DNA, the CDR3 is TGCGCCAGCAGCTGGACCGGGACAGGGGTCGGACGCTACGAGCAGTACTTC.

The chain combines TRBV11-2 with TRBJ2-3; 9 positions match TRBD2. CDR3 length equals 18 residues. V gave up 1 base and J gave up 3 bases; unmatched junction bases: 11. Germline CDR1 reads SGHAT; CDR2 reads FQNNGV. CDR3: CASSLGRSGSHSTDTQYF. The CDR3 DNA is TGTGCCAGCAGCTTAGGTCGTAGCGGGAGTCATTCTACAGATACGCAGTATTTT.